A single sample gave rise to the 25 T cell receptor beta chains below, sequenced in a study of blood T cell repertoires in COVID-19. Some clones are missing from TCRdb's copy, which holds only in-frame ones; the method was immunoSEQ multiplex PCR. Of roughly 260,000 clones listed, about 85% are singletons. The sequenced sample was PBMCs or T cells enriched from blood (not recorded which). All receptors derive from a woman aged 25 to 39 with acute COVID-19.

V is TRBV6-6 and J is TRBJ1-2; 10 nucleotides line up with TRBD1. The CDR3 consists of 13 residues. Losses at the gene ends were 6 bases for V and 8 bases for J; bases not matched to a gene: 6. Per the germline V gene, CDR1 is MNHNY and CDR2 is SVGAGI (reference sequence). The DNA of the CDR3 is TGTGCCAGCAGCCCAGGACAGGGGGACGGCTACACCTTC. Its translation is CASSPGQGDGYTF.

The rearrangement joins TRBV5-1 to TRBJ2-7; 10 bases line up with TRBD2. Germline CDR1 is SGHRS and CDR2 is YFSETQ. This CDR3 spans 15 amino acids. V shed 2 bases, J shed 4 bases, and the junction held 6 bases outside the gene matches. The CDR3 bases are TGCGCCAGCAGCTTCCGGACTAGCGGACAATACGAGCAGTACTTC. It codes for CASSFRTSGQYEQYF.

The chain carries TRBV28 and TRBJ1-2; 9 positions agree with TRBD1. Unmatched junction bases numbered 10, after V lost 3 bases and J lost 8 bases. From germline, CDR1 is MDHEN and CDR2 SYDVKM. This CDR3 comprises 15 residues. CDR3 coding DNA: TGTGCCAGCAGTTTGCCACCGGGACAGGGATACGGCTACACCTTC. Amino acids: CASSLPPGQGYGYTF.

CDR3 coding DNA: TGTGCCAGCAGCTGGGGACTAGCGGCCAAAAACATTCAGTACTTC. Protein sequence: CASSWGLAAKNIQYF. The chain couples TRBV27 to TRBJ2-4, with 10 bases lining up with TRBD2. This CDR3 is 15 amino acids long. Germline CDR1 and CDR2: MNHEY and SMNVEV (reference sequence). V lost 6 bases to trimming and J lost 1 base; unmatched junction nucleotides: 3.

CDR3 nucleotides: TGTGCCAGCAGTCGGGACAGCAATTCACCCCTCCACTTT. It yields the protein CASSRDSNSPLHF. The chain has TRBV7-9 and TRBJ1-6; TRBD1 matches 7 bases. Trimming took 6 bases from V and 7 from J; bases not matched to a gene: 3. CDR1 is SEHNR and CDR2 is FQNEAQ in the germline V gene (reference sequence). This CDR3 is 13 amino acids long.

The chain links TRBV3-1 (or the pseudogene TRBV3-2) to TRBJ1-5; possible D gene TRBD1, 5 bases. In germline, CDR1 is LGHDT, CDR2 YNNKEL (reference sequence). The CDR3 contains 15 residues. The ends were cut back, 1 base at V and 6 bases at J, with 13 bases in the middle. The DNA of the CDR3 is TGTGCCAGCAGCCAAGCAGGAGGGGTCGGTCAGCCCCAGCATTTT. Translation: CASSQAGGVGQPQHF.

This chain joins TRBV12-2 and TRBJ2-4; the table's D call, TRBD1, was not checked against the DNA. TRBV12-2 is a known pseudogene. The CDR3 loop spans 17 amino acids. The DNA for the CDR3 is TGTGCAAGTCGCTTAGGGAAGGGGGCATTGGTCAAAAACATTCAGTACTTC. This codes for CASRLGKGALVKNIQYF.

V gene TRBV5-1 combines with J gene TRBJ2-1; 10 bases agree with TRBD2. With 4 bases clipped from V and 0 bases from J, the junction kept 7 bases outside the gene matches. The V gene's germline CDR1 is SGHRS and CDR2 YFSETQ. This CDR3 is built from 17 residues. The CDR3 region is CASSLIGTSDSYNEQFF. CDR3 nucleotides: TGCGCCAGCAGCCTCATTGGGACTAGCGACTCCTACAATGAGCAGTTCTTC.

The chain links TRBV3-1 (or the pseudogene TRBV3-2) to TRBJ1-2, with 7 bases aligning to TRBD1. V lost 8 bases, J lost 6 bases, and 9 bases stayed unmatched. Germline V gene lookup returns CDR1 LGHDT and CDR2 YNNKEL (reference sequence). The CDR3 runs to 13 residues. The CDR3 region is CASASRDRNGYTF. The CDR3 nucleotides read TGTGCCAGCGCGAGTCGGGACAGAAATGGCTACACCTTC.

This clone was recorded once. This chain links TRBV18 with TRBJ2-1; 12 nucleotides match TRBD1. Germline CDR1 reads KGHSH; CDR2 reads LQKENI. CDR3 length: 14 amino acids. Trimming cost V 6 bases and J 12 bases; bases outside gene matches: 9. The CDR3 region has the DNA TGTGCCAGCTCGCCGGGACAGGGGGCTTTTGGGCAGTTCTTC. Amino acid sequence: CASSPGQGAFGQFF. Variable domain in full (rest from reference TRBV18 and TRBJ2-1): NAGVMQNPRHLVRRRGQEARLRCSPMKGHSHVYWYRQLPEEGLKFMVYLQKENIIDESGMPKERFSAEFPKEGPSILRIQQVVRGDSAAYFCASSPGQGAFGQFFGPGTRLTVL.

This chain joins TRBV5-4 and TRBJ2-5; a weak D match, TRBD2 (5 bases). Trimming removed 3 bases from V and 5 bases from J, with 14 bases in between. CDR1 is SGHNT, CDR2 YYREEE, per germline (reference sequence). CDR3 length: 14 amino acids. The CDR3 region is CASSSRSGMETQYF. CDR3 DNA: TGTGCCAGCAGCTCGCGGTCGGGGATGGAGACCCAGTACTTC.

The chain employs TRBV2 and TRBJ1-2; D remains unclear. Germline V lookup: CDR1 SNHLY, CDR2 FYNNEI. This CDR3 is built from 15 residues. Trimming left V 4 bases short and J 3 bases short, with 15 bases between. The DNA of the CDR3 is TGTGCCAGCAGTGTGGAGGGTCGGTCCTACTATGGCTACACCTTC. This sequence encodes CASSVEGRSYYGYTF.

The gene calls are TRBV11-2 and TRBJ2-7; a weak D match, TRBD2 (7 bases). The germline V and J ends were trimmed by 4 bases and 3 bases, with 22 bases remaining between them. CDR1 is SGHAT, CDR2 FQNNGV, per germline. The CDR3 is 17 amino acids. This chain's CDR3 is CASSSVSVRGPDYEQYF. The CDR3 DNA follows: TGTGCCAGCAGCTCCGTTAGTGTGCGGGGGCCGGACTACGAGCAGTACTTC.

This clone was counted many times. V is TRBV13 and J is TRBJ2-3; D gene ambiguous. Trimming shortened V by 5 bases and J by 4 bases, and 7 bases separated the two germline ends. Germline lookup yields CDR1 PRHDT and CDR2 FYEKMQ (reference sequence). This CDR3 region has 12 residues. For the CDR3, the DNA is TGTGCCAGCAGCCAAGCTCCAGATACGCAGTATTTT. This gives the protein CASSQAPDTQYF.

The rearrangement links TRBV6-5 to TRBJ1-6; 7 bases are a match to TRBD1. The CDR3 runs 14 residues. Germline loops: CDR1 MNHEY, CDR2 SVGAGI. The trim removed 6 bases at V and 7 bases at J, leaving 6 bases unmatched. The CDR3: CASRQGSVNSPLHF. The CDR3 DNA reads as TGTGCCAGCAGACAGGGGTCGGTGAATTCACCCCTCCACTTT.

The sample holds a few counts of this clone. This chain links TRBV7-2 with TRBJ1-6; D is ambiguous. This CDR3 is built from 16 residues. V lost 2 bases to trimming and J lost 8 bases, with 16 bases between them. In germline, CDR1 is SGHTA, CDR2 FQGNSA. CDR3 sequence: CASSLQAWPADSPLHF. In DNA, the CDR3 is TGTGCCAGCAGCTTACAGGCATGGCCGGCCGATTCACCCCTCCACTTT.

Only a few counts were recorded for this clone. The chain has TRBV27 and TRBJ2-3, with D possibly being TRBD2 (5 bases). Germline-derived CDR1 and CDR2 are MNHEY and SMNVEV (reference sequence). The length of the CDR3 is 15 residues. The V end lost 2 bases, the J end lost 0 bases, and 9 bases lay between the germline ends. This CDR3 reads CASSLTGISTDTQYF. In nucleotides, the CDR3 is TGTGCCAGCAGTTTAACCGGGATCAGCACAGATACGCAGTATTTT.

The chain uses TRBV5-1 and TRBJ1-1; D is uncertain. The CDR3 covers 14 residues. V was cut by 1 base and J by 1 base, with 8 bases left in between. Germline V gene lookup returns CDR1 SGHRS and CDR2 YFSETQ. The CDR3 loop reads CASSLNIPNTEAFF. The CDR3 bases are TGCGCCAGCAGCTTGAATATTCCGAACACTGAAGCTTTCTTT.

V gene TRBV19 combines with J gene TRBJ2-2; possible D gene TRBD1, 5 bases. The CDR3 has 16 amino acids. Germline-derived CDR1 and CDR2 are LNHDA and SQIVND (reference sequence). The V and J ends lost 2 bases and 0 bases respectively, with 10 bases between them. In nucleotides, the CDR3 is TGTGCCAGTAGTATATTCGGCAGGGCGAACACCGGGGAGCTGTTTTTT. This translates into CASSIFGRANTGELFF. The full variable domain, in which reference TRBV19 and TRBJ2-2 provide the parts outside the CDR3, is DGGITQSPKYLFRKEGQNVTLSCEQNLNHDAMYWYRQDPGQGLRLIYYSQIVNDFQKGDIAEGYSVSREKKESFPLTVTSAQKNPTAFYLCASSIFGRANTGELFFGEGSRLTVL.

The chain's CDR3 is CASSWTGNEKLFF. DNA for the CDR3: TGTGCCAGCAGTTGGACAGGGAATGAAAAACTGTTTTTT. The chain uses TRBV27 and TRBJ1-4; 8 nucleotides agree with TRBD1. This CDR3 has 13 amino acids. The germline V gene has CDR1 MNHEY and CDR2 SMNVEV (reference sequence). The V gene end was trimmed by 4 bases and the J gene end by 5 bases; junction bases not matched to a gene: 0.

V usage is TRBV30 and J usage is TRBJ1-2; 10 bases align to TRBD1. V lost 5 bases and J lost 8; bases outside the gene matches: 5. The germline V gene has CDR1 GTSNPN and CDR2 SVGIG (reference sequence). This CDR3 contains 12 residues. CDR3 region: CAWGDRGRGYTF. Written as DNA, the CDR3 is TGTGCCTGGGGGGACAGGGGTAGAGGCTACACCTTC.

CDR3 loop: CASSLGTGNYEQYF. CDR3 in DNA: TGTGCCAGCAGCTTGGGGACAGGGAACTACGAGCAGTACTTC. V and J are TRBV13 and TRBJ2-7; 9 bases fit TRBD1. Trimming cost V 3 bases and J 3 bases; bases outside gene matches: 3. In germline, CDR1 is PRHDT, CDR2 FYEKMQ (reference sequence). CDR3 length: 14 residues.

CDR3 coding DNA: TGTGCCAGCAGTGAATCCTTCGACAGGGGAAATGAAGCTTTCTTT. It yields the protein CASSESFDRGNEAFF. The chain couples TRBV25-1 to TRBJ1-1, with 8 bases lining up with TRBD1. J gave up 7 bases and V 1 base, and 8 bases lay outside the gene matches. Germline CDR1 and CDR2: MGHDK and SYGVNS. The CDR3 runs to 15 residues.

The chain carries TRBV9 and TRBJ2-1; 8 bases align to TRBD2. This CDR3 is 15 amino acids long. The germline gives CDR1 SGDLS, CDR2 YYNGEE. Unmatched junction bases numbered 7, after V lost 2 bases and J lost 6 bases. The CDR3 here is CASSVDGGAGNEQFF. DNA of the CDR3: TGTGCCAGCAGCGTGGACGGGGGGGCTGGCAATGAGCAGTTCTTC.

This sequence joins TRBV7-6 and TRBJ2-3; 8 bases agree with TRBD1. V trimming: 5 bases; J trimming: 1 base; junction bases outside the gene matches: 8. CDR1 and CDR2 (germline): SGHVS, FNYEAQ. The CDR3 covers 16 residues. The CDR3 spells CASSTSGGAGTDTQYF. In DNA form, the CDR3 reads TGTGCCAGCAGCACATCAGGGGGCGCGGGCACAGATACGCAGTATTTT. The full variable domain, its missing parts supplied by reference TRBV7-6 and TRBJ2-3, is GAGVSQSPRYKVTKRGQDVALRCDPISGHVSLYWYRQALGQGPEFLTYFNYEAQQDKSGLPNDRFSAERPEGSISTLTIQRTEQRDSAMYRCASSTSGGAGTDTQYFGPGTRLTVL.